A single sample is the source of the 16 T cell receptor beta chains below, sequenced in a study of blood T cell repertoires in COVID-19. Profiled with immunoSEQ multiplex PCR; TCRdb holds only in-frame clones, not every one. The sample lists 75,000 to 90,000 clones; about 82% were seen once. Sequencing was carried out using peripheral blood. The receptors derive from a man aged 80 or over with active or convalescent COVID-19.

The chain carries TRBV6-1 and TRBJ1-5; D is uncertain. V dropped 2 bases and J dropped 6 bases, with 8 bases sitting between them. The length of the CDR3 is 13 residues. In germline, CDR1 is MNHNS, CDR2 SASEGT. This CDR3 is CASSEMRSQPQHF. CDR3 DNA sequence: TGTGCCAGCAGTGAAATGCGAAGTCAGCCCCAGCATTTT.

This rearrangement joins TRBV19 to TRBJ2-5, with 16 bases that match TRBD2. Germline V CDR1 and CDR2: LNHDA, SQIVND (reference sequence). This CDR3 has 17 amino acids. Trimming at V came to 3 bases and at J to 0 bases, leaving 1 base not matched to a gene. The CDR3 DNA sequence: TGTGCCAGTAGTATGGGACTAGCGGGGGGGCACCAAGAGACCCAGTACTTC. Amino acid sequence: CASSMGLAGGHQETQYF.

This clone was counted between two and nine times. The J gene is TRBJ1-5, the V gene TRBV19, with 8 bases matching TRBD1. This CDR3 is 15 amino acids long. With V trimmed by 5 bases and J by 4 bases, 7 bases remained unmatched. Germline CDR1 reads LNHDA; CDR2 reads SQIVND (reference sequence). CDR3 region: CASSSATGENQPQHF. The CDR3 region has the DNA TGTGCCAGTAGTTCAGCGACAGGGGAAAATCAGCCCCAGCATTTT. Based on the CDR3 plus reference TRBV19 and TRBJ1-5, the full variable domain is DGGITQSPKYLFRKEGQNVTLSCEQNLNHDAMYWYRQDPGQGLRLIYYSQIVNDFQKGDIAEGYSVSREKKESFPLTVTSAQKNPTAFYLCASSSATGENQPQHFGDGTRLSIL.

This chain joins TRBV5-5 and TRBJ1-1; 11 positions agree with TRBD1. The trim removed 2 bases at V and 11 bases at J, leaving 11 bases unmatched. CDR1 SGHKS and CDR2 YYEKEE come from the germline V gene (reference sequence). This CDR3 is built from 15 residues. CDR3 bases: TGTGCCAGCAGCTTTATCCCGGGACAGGGGGGATCTGCTTTCTTT. It encodes CASSFIPGQGGSAFF.

The chain carries TRBV21-1 and TRBJ2-7; the tabulated D call, TRBD1, remains unverified against the DNA. TRBV21-1 is listed as a pseudogene. The CDR3 covers 14 residues. DNA of the CDR3: TGTGCCAGCAGCGAATACAGGGGTCATTACGAGCAGTACGTC. Its translation is CASSEYRGHYEQYV.

The chain has TRBV24-1 and TRBJ1-4; no clear D. Germline V gene data show CDR1 as KGHDR and CDR2 as SFDVKD. V lost 5 bases, J lost 4 bases, and 7 bases lay in between. This CDR3 region has 13 residues. DNA of the CDR3: TGTGCCACCAGTGCCGCTAGTAATGAAAAACTGTTTTTT. Encoded protein: CATSAASNEKLFF.

J is TRBJ1-4 and V is TRBV6-2 or TRBV6-3; D gene ambiguous. Trimming left V 5 bases short and J 6 bases short, with 4 bases between. Germline CDR1 and CDR2: MNHEY and SVGEGT. The CDR3 is 11 residues long. CDR3 coding DNA: TGTGCCAGCAGTAGAGATGAAAAACTGTTTTTT. Its translation: CASSRDEKLFF.

This clone has a handful of counts. The CDR3 DNA reads as TGTGCCAGCAGTTCCGGACAGCACAATCAGCCCCAGCATTTT. Translating it yields CASSSGQHNQPQHF. The chain carries TRBV6-5 and TRBJ1-5; D is possibly TRBD1 (6 bases). V was shortened by 4 bases and J by 3 bases, with 10 bases between the two germline ends. CDR1 is MNHEY and CDR2 is SVGAGI in the germline V gene. The CDR3 is made up of 14 amino acids.

The V and J genes are TRBV29-1 and TRBJ1-1, with TRBD1 identical over 8 bases. The CDR3 has 16 amino acids. Germline V gene data show CDR1 as SQVTM and CDR2 as ANQGSEA. Trimming removed 6 bases from V and 4 bases from J; junction bases left unmatched: 16. This chain's CDR3 is CSVERRGQVKPTEAFF. The CDR3 nucleotides read TGCAGCGTAGAACGTAGGGGACAGGTGAAACCCACTGAAGCTTTCTTT.

V usage is TRBV7-2 and J usage is TRBJ2-2, with TRBD2 as a possible D gene (5 bases). CDR1 is SGHTA and CDR2 is FQGNSA in the germline V gene. The CDR3 is made up of 14 amino acids. V lost 5 bases and J lost 4, with 11 bases in between. The CDR3 DNA reads as TGTGCCAGCAGCCCTACTAGGGTCACCGGGGAGCTGTTTTTT. Translating it yields CASSPTRVTGELFF.

The rearrangement joins TRBV19 to TRBJ1-5; TRBD1 aligns across 7 bases. From germline, CDR1 is LNHDA and CDR2 SQIVND (reference sequence). V was pared by 10 bases and J by 4 bases, with 4 bases of the junction left unmatched. The CDR3 is made up of 12 amino acids. As DNA, the CDR3 is TGTGCCATCCAACAGGGGAATCAGCCCCAGCATTTT. Translation gives CAIQQGNQPQHF. The variable domain in full, completed from reference TRBV19 and TRBJ1-5, reads DGGITQSPKYLFRKEGQNVTLSCEQNLNHDAMYWYRQDPGQGLRLIYYSQIVNDFQKGDIAEGYSVSREKKESFPLTVTSAQKNPTAFYLCAIQQGNQPQHFGDGTRLSIL.

The chain couples TRBV18 to TRBJ1-2; D possibly corresponds to TRBD1 (6 bases). The CDR3 consists of 13 residues. The germline V and J ends were trimmed by 3 bases and 1 base, with 6 bases remaining between them. The germline V gene has CDR1 KGHSH and CDR2 LQKENI. The CDR3 DNA reads as TGTGCCAGCTCACCGGGACATAACTATGGCTACACCTTC. Encoded protein: CASSPGHNYGYTF.

The V call is TRBV5-1, the J call TRBJ1-2, with TRBD1 as a possible D gene (5 bases). The CDR3 consists of 13 residues. The germline V gene has CDR1 SGHRS and CDR2 YFSETQ. V lost 2 bases, J lost 6 bases, and 11 bases lay in between. The CDR3 region is CASSFSGGDGYTF. Here the CDR3 DNA reads TGCGCCAGCAGCTTTTCGGGGGGTGATGGCTACACCTTC. The full variable domain, completed using reference TRBV5-1 and TRBJ1-2, is KAGVTQTPRYLIKTRGQQVTLSCSPISGHRSVSWYQQTPGQGLQFLFEYFSETQRNKGNFPGRFSGRQFSNSRSEMNVSTLELGDSALYLCASSFSGGDGYTFGSGTRLTVV.

This clone has just one count. The rearrangement joins TRBV18 to TRBJ1-6, with TRBD1 as a possible D gene (6 bases). Germline V gene sequence: CDR1 KGHSH, CDR2 LQKENI. The CDR3 runs to 14 residues. V shed 3 bases and J shed 10 bases, with 13 bases lying between them. CDR3 nucleotide sequence: TGTGCCAGCTCACCGGCAGGGGCCGGGTCACCCCTCCACTTT. Translation: CASSPAGAGSPLHF.

The J gene is TRBJ2-3, the V gene TRBV4-2; D is possibly TRBD1 (6 bases). The CDR3 loop spans 16 amino acids. Germline lookup yields CDR1 LGHNA and CDR2 YNFKEQ. V lost 4 bases, J lost 4 bases, and 18 bases lay in between. The CDR3 sequence: CASSLRGRGSPDTQYF. In DNA, the CDR3 is TGTGCCAGCAGCCTAAGGGGCAGGGGCTCGCCAGATACGCAGTATTTT.

The chain is built from TRBV11-2 and TRBJ1-2, with TRBD1 identical over 7 bases. The CDR3 consists of 14 residues. Losses at the gene ends were 2 bases for V and 2 bases for J; bases not matched to a gene: 2. CDR1 and CDR2 from the germline V gene are SGHAT and FQNNGV. CDR3 in amino acids: CASSLLQGNYGYTF. DNA of the CDR3: TGTGCCAGCAGCTTATTACAGGGGAACTATGGCTACACCTTC.